Listed here are 31 T cell receptor beta chains from one sample, sequenced in a study of cytomegalovirus exposure and HLA in healthy donors (TCRdb year 2017). The protocol used for the library was the immunoSEQ multiplex PCR assay. For the multiplex PCR, a mixture combining 60 forward primers for TCR Vbeta segments and 13 reverse primers for TCR Jbeta segments was used. Entries here come from immuneACCESS through TCRdb and include only in-frame sequences with V and J called. Some clones fail to appear in such tables; in the studies checked, an unresolved V gene covers under half of the shortfall, and the cause of the remainder is unknown. The sample yields approximately 87,000 clones; roughly 86% were counted once. Around 5.6% of the sample rests with the top ten. Material for sequencing was PBMCs. These receptors all come from a woman younger than 35 in good health and CMV-seropositive.

The J gene is TRBJ1-1, the V gene TRBV13; 8 bases are shared with TRBD1. Germline trimming cut 8 bases from V and 2 bases from J; bases unmatched to any gene: 1. Germline V gene sequence: CDR1 PRHDT, CDR2 FYEKMQ (reference sequence). The CDR3 extends over 12 amino acids. The chain's CDR3 is CASGTGNTEAFF. The DNA of the CDR3 is TGTGCCAGCGGGACAGGAAACACTGAAGCTTTCTTT. The whole variable domain, filled in from reference TRBV13 and TRBJ1-1, reads AAGVIQSPRHLIKEKRETATLKCYPIPRHDTVYWYQQGPGQDPQFLISFYEKMQSDKGSIPDRFSAQQFSDYHSELNMSSLELGDSALYFCASGTGNTEAFFGQGTRLTVV.

J is TRBJ1-6 and V is TRBV5-1; D remains ambiguous. The CDR3 is 17 amino acids. Per the germline V gene, CDR1 is SGHRS and CDR2 is YFSETQ. V dropped 4 bases and J dropped 7 bases, with 21 bases sitting between them. CDR3 bases: TGCGCCAGCAGCCAAAACAGTGCTTCCTCCCTAAATTCACCCCTCCACTTT. The encoded protein is CASSQNSASSLNSPLHF. The full variable domain, with the rest looked up from reference TRBV5-1 and TRBJ1-6, is KAGVTQTPRYLIKTRGQQVTLSCSPISGHRSVSWYQQTPGQGLQFLFEYFSETQRNKGNFPGRFSGRQFSNSRSEMNVSTLELGDSALYLCASSQNSASSLNSPLHFGNGTRLTVT.

This sequence joins TRBV9 and TRBJ2-2, with D perhaps matching TRBD1 (6 bases). Trimming took off 0 bases at V and 3 bases at J, with 12 bases between the two ends. Per germline, CDR1 SGDLS and CDR2 YYNGEE. This CDR3 spans 16 amino acids. CDR3 coding DNA: TGTGCCAGCAGCGTAGGTCACAGGGAACACACCGGGGAGCTGTTTTTT. This sequence encodes CASSVGHREHTGELFF.

V is TRBV27 and J is TRBJ2-7, with 13 bases that match TRBD2. V gave up 6 bases and J gave up 0 bases; unmatched junction bases: 2. This CDR3 region has 15 residues. The germline V gene has CDR1 MNHEY and CDR2 SMNVEV (reference sequence). DNA for the CDR3: TGTGCCAGCAGACTAGCGGGAGGGGTCTCCTACGAGCAGTACTTC. As protein: CASRLAGGVSYEQYF.

The chain couples TRBV29-1 to TRBJ2-1; perhaps TRBD2 as D (6 bases). Germline CDR1 and CDR2: SQVTM and ANQGSEA. CDR3 length equals 14 residues. V dropped 4 bases and J dropped 4 bases, with 14 bases sitting between them. CDR3 residues: CSVGKIAVYNEQFF. The CDR3 DNA sequence: TGCAGCGTTGGAAAGATAGCGGTTTACAATGAGCAGTTCTTC.

The chain joins TRBV9 to TRBJ1-1; D gene ambiguous. This CDR3 is built from 13 residues. Per the germline V gene, CDR1 is SGDLS and CDR2 is YYNGEE. V lost 6 bases and J 5 bases, leaving 14 bases between the germline ends. The CDR3: CASMSPTRTEAFF. The CDR3 DNA reads as TGTGCCAGCATGAGCCCGACACGGACTGAAGCTTTCTTT.

The chain uses TRBV10-3 and TRBJ1-1, with a possible D match to TRBD1 (6 bases). Trimming removed 7 bases at V and 7 bases at J, with 19 bases between. Germline V gene lookup returns CDR1 ENHRY and CDR2 SYGVKD. This CDR3 comprises 14 residues. The CDR3 region has the DNA TGTGCCATCAATGGGGGCAAGGCAATTGATGAAGCTTTCTTT. This encodes CAINGGKAIDEAFF.

This chain uses TRBV7-8 with TRBJ2-5; D may be TRBD2 (5 bases). The V and J ends lost 6 bases and 5 bases respectively, with 16 bases between them. There are 14 residues in the CDR3. The germline V gene encodes CDR1 SGHVS and CDR2 FQNEAQ. CDR3 region: CASRGELAGETQYF. The CDR3 nucleotides are TGTGCCAGCAGGGGAGAGTTAGCTGGGGAGACCCAGTACTTC.

The chain links TRBV4-1 to TRBJ1-1; TRBD1 matches 8 bases. Unmatched junction bases numbered 7, after V lost 6 bases and J lost 1 base. The CDR3 runs 15 residues. Germline values: CDR1 MGHRA, CDR2 YSYEKL. The CDR3 coding sequence is TGCGCCAGCAGTCGATTCGACAGGGGGAACACTGAAGCTTTCTTT. This codes for CASSRFDRGNTEAFF.

The chain carries TRBV28 and TRBJ2-7; 10 bases are a match to TRBD2. CDR1 and CDR2 from the germline V gene are MDHEN and SYDVKM. This CDR3 comprises 13 residues. Germline trimming cut 7 bases from V and 3 bases from J; bases unmatched to any gene: 3. CDR3 sequence: CASNIAGGYEQYF. Here the CDR3 DNA reads TGTGCCAGCAACATAGCGGGAGGCTACGAGCAGTACTTC.

The J gene is TRBJ2-5, the V gene TRBV5-4, with a tentative D call TRBD2 (5 bases). The germline CDR1 and CDR2 sequences are SGHNT and YYREEE (reference sequence). V lost 4 bases to trimming and J lost 5 bases, with 18 bases between them. The CDR3 is 15 amino acids. CDR3 sequence: CASSADLRRRETQYF. CDR3 in DNA: TGTGCCAGCAGCGCGGACTTACGAAGGAGGGAGACCCAGTACTTC.

This chain links TRBV5-1 with TRBJ2-7, with D perhaps matching TRBD2 (5 bases). Germline V gene data show CDR1 as SGHRS and CDR2 as YFSETQ. The CDR3 totals 15 residues. Trimming stripped 1 base from V and 3 bases from J, with 14 bases between. In DNA, the CDR3 is TGCGCCAGCAGCTTGCTTCGGGATCGCAACTACGAGCAGTACTTC. It codes for CASSLLRDRNYEQYF.

This CDR3 is CSAPKRETQYF. The CDR3 nucleotides read TGCAGTGCTCCTAAGCGGGAGACCCAGTACTTC. The chain joins TRBV20-1 to TRBJ2-5, with D perhaps matching TRBD2 (5 bases). CDR3 length: 11 amino acids. V gave up 5 bases and J gave up 5 bases, with 9 bases separating them. CDR1 is DFQATT, CDR2 SNEGSKA, per germline (reference sequence).

V usage is TRBV21-1 and J usage is TRBJ1-2; TRBD1 was called by the table and not checked on the DNA. TRBV21-1 is annotated as a pseudogene. There are 16 residues in the CDR3. The CDR3 region has the DNA TGTGCCAGCAGCAAAGAATCCACAGCTACTCGCTATGGCTACACCTTC. Its translation: CASSKESTATRYGYTF.

This clone was seen just once. V is TRBV5-1 and J is TRBJ2-7, with 8 bases fitting TRBD1. V lost 4 bases to trimming and J lost 13 bases; unmatched junction nucleotides: 7. Germline CDR1 SGHRS, CDR2 YFSETQ. The CDR3 runs to 11 residues. CDR3 sequence: CASSQGQAAYF. The CDR3 DNA reads as TGCGCCAGCAGCCAGGGACAGGCAGCATACTTC.

V usage is TRBV10-3 and J usage is TRBJ2-1; 13 nucleotides agree with TRBD2. The CDR3 loop spans 19 amino acids. Germline assignment: CDR1 ENHRY and CDR2 SYGVKD. V dropped 3 bases and J dropped 4; count of bases not matched to a gene: 12. The CDR3 sequence is CAISDVTSGGLNPYNEQFF. The CDR3 region has the DNA TGTGCCATCAGTGATGTGACTAGCGGGGGGTTGAATCCATACAATGAGCAGTTCTTC.

This rearrangement joins TRBV29-1 to TRBJ2-1; TRBD2 agrees at 14 bases. Looked up from germline, CDR1 is SQVTM and CDR2 is ANQGSEA. The CDR3 has 18 residues. As DNA, the CDR3 is TGCGCGGATGAATGGACTAGCGGGAGGACCAGCTCCTACAATGAGCAGTTCTTC. This sequence encodes CADEWTSGRTSSYNEQFF.

This clone was recorded once. The chain is built from TRBV4-1 and TRBJ2-2; TRBD1 is a possible D gene (6 bases). CDR1 and CDR2 (germline): MGHRA, YSYEKL. This CDR3 region has 16 residues. Trimming left V 5 bases short and J 3 bases short, with 16 bases between. CDR3 region: CASSRPGHLDTGELFF. The CDR3 DNA reads TGCGCCAGCAGCAGACCGGGACACCTAGACACCGGGGAGCTGTTTTTT.

The chain links TRBV29-1 to TRBJ2-3, with TRBD2 matching 12 bases. This CDR3 has 14 amino acids. The V gene's germline CDR1 is SQVTM and CDR2 ANQGSEA. V shed 6 bases, J shed 6 bases, and the junction held 7 bases outside the gene matches. The CDR3 protein is CSVRGTSGLDTQYF. The CDR3 coding sequence is TGCAGCGTCCGAGGGACTAGCGGGCTTGATACGCAGTATTTT.

The chain has TRBV6-1 and TRBJ1-5; no clear D gene. V was clipped by 6 bases and J by 7 bases, with 10 bases between them. The CDR3 runs 12 residues. The germline CDR1 and CDR2 sequences are MNHNS and SASEGT. In nucleotides, the CDR3 is TGTGCCAGCAGACAACCGAACCAGCCCCAGCATTTT. Translation: CASRQPNQPQHF.

The genes are TRBV2 and TRBJ2-7; D unresolved. The V end was cut by 7 bases, the J end by 0 bases, with 13 bases between. The CDR3 is 14 residues long. Germline CDR1 and CDR2: SNHLY and FYNNEI. CDR3 protein: CASKTVENSYEQYF. The CDR3 bases are TGTGCCAGCAAAACGGTCGAAAACTCCTACGAGCAGTACTTC.

This clone has only one observation. V is TRBV5-1 and J is TRBJ1-1; D remains unclear. This CDR3 has 15 residues. Trimming pared 2 bases from V and 5 bases from J, leaving 16 bases between. Germline values: CDR1 SGHRS, CDR2 YFSETQ. The chain's CDR3 is CASSFEPGFATEAFF. As DNA, the CDR3 is TGCGCCAGCAGCTTTGAACCGGGTTTCGCTACTGAAGCTTTCTTT.

The chain couples TRBV5-1 to TRBJ2-7; a weak D match, TRBD1 (7 bases). The CDR3 has 16 amino acids. Trimming stripped 0 bases from V and 3 bases from J, with 16 bases between. The germline gives CDR1 SGHRS, CDR2 YFSETQ. CDR3 nucleotide sequence: TGCGCCAGCAGCTTGGACCCACAGGGGAGGTACTACGAGCAGTACTTC. Translating it yields CASSLDPQGRYYEQYF.

The chain employs TRBV30 and TRBJ1-5; 9 nucleotides agree with TRBD1. Trimming removed 0 bases from V and 6 bases from J; junction bases left unmatched: 3. The CDR3 consists of 14 residues. Germline lookup yields CDR1 GTSNPN and CDR2 SVGIG (reference sequence). CDR3 DNA: TGTGCCTGGAGTGTGGGACAGGGCTCTCAGCCCCAGCATTTT. Encoded protein: CAWSVGQGSQPQHF.

This sequence joins TRBV28 and TRBJ1-1; TRBD1 agrees at 8 bases. The CDR3 spans 14 residues. Germline CDR1 and CDR2: MDHEN and SYDVKM. After removal of 5 bases from V and 6 bases from J, the junction contained 8 bases not matched to a gene. DNA of the CDR3: TGTGCCAGCAGTCCCCACAGGGGGAAAGCTGAAGCTTTCTTT. This translates into CASSPHRGKAEAFF. Drawing the rest from reference TRBV28 and TRBJ1-1, the complete variable domain is DVKVTQSSRYLVKRTGEKVFLECVQDMDHENMFWYRQDPGLGLRLIYFSYDVKMKEKGDIPEGYSVSREKKERFSLILESASTNQTSMYLCASSPHRGKAEAFFGQGTRLTVV.

The rearrangement links TRBV28 to TRBJ2-2; 15 nucleotides agree with TRBD2. The CDR3 sequence is 18 residues long. Looked up from germline, CDR1 is MDHEN and CDR2 is SYDVKM. V lost 4 bases and J lost 6; bases outside the gene matches: 9. The CDR3 loop is CASSYPYRTSGRAGELFF. Written as DNA, the CDR3 is TGTGCCAGCAGTTACCCGTACCGGACTAGCGGGAGGGCCGGGGAGCTGTTTTTT.

The V call is TRBV28, the J call TRBJ2-4; 9 nucleotides line up with TRBD1. Trimming removed 5 bases from V and 2 bases from J; junction bases left unmatched: 10. The CDR3 covers 17 residues. Germline V gives CDR1 MDHEN, CDR2 SYDVKM. The CDR3 sequence is CASSLTGTGSSKNIQYF. In DNA form, the CDR3 reads TGTGCCAGCAGTCTAACCGGGACAGGGAGTTCCAAAAACATTCAGTACTTC.

The chain carries TRBV5-6 and TRBJ1-1, with unresolved D. Germline CDR1 is SGHDT and CDR2 is YYEEEE. V lost 3 bases, J lost 10 bases, and 10 bases lay in between. The CDR3 has 11 residues. CDR3: CASSSTTGAFF. Written as DNA, the CDR3 is TGTGCCAGCAGCTCCACCACCGGAGCTTTCTTT. The full variable domain, its missing parts supplied by reference TRBV5-6 and TRBJ1-1, is DAGVTQSPTHLIKTRGQQVTLRCSPKSGHDTVSWYQQALGQGPQFIFQYYEEEERQRGNFPDRFSGHQFPNYSSELNVNALLLGDSALYLCASSSTTGAFFGQGTRLTVV.

The V call is TRBV19, the J call TRBJ1-1, with unresolved D. Germline CDR1 and CDR2: LNHDA and SQIVND (reference sequence). The CDR3 contains 14 residues. V was trimmed by 6 bases and J by 1 base, leaving 12 bases between them. The CDR3 region is CASRAYVGNTEAFF. The CDR3 coding sequence is TGTGCCAGTAGGGCTTATGTTGGGAACACTGAAGCTTTCTTT.

The rearrangement joins TRBV28 to TRBJ1-2; the D is unclear. Germline CDR1 reads MDHEN; CDR2 reads SYDVKM. This CDR3 contains 12 residues. V was clipped by 6 bases and J by 11 bases, with 16 bases between them. DNA of the CDR3: TGTGCCAGCAGAACTCCGTCGTCTCGTTACACCTTC. This sequence encodes CASRTPSSRYTF.

The chain has TRBV4-1 and TRBJ1-6; D not certain. Trimming pared 6 bases from V and 12 bases from J, leaving 18 bases between. The CDR3 is made up of 14 amino acids. The germline V gene encodes CDR1 MGHRA and CDR2 YSYEKL. In nucleotides, the CDR3 is TGCGCCAGCAGTAGCGGGGTGATCACAATACCCCTCCACTTT. It translates to CASSSGVITIPLHF.